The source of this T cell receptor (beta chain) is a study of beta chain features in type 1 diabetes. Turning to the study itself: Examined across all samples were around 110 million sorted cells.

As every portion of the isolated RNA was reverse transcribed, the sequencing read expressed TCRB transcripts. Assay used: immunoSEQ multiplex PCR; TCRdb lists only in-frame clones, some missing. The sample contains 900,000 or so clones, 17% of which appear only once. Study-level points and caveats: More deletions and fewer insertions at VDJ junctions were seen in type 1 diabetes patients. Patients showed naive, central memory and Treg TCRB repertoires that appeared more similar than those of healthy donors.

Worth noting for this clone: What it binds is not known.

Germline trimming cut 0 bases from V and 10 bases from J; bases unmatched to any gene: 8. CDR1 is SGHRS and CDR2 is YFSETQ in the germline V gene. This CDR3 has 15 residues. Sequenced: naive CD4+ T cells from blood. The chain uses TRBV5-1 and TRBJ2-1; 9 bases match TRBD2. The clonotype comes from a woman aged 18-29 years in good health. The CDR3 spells CASSLAPSGTGEQFF. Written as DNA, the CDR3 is TGCGCCAGCAGCTTGGCCCCTAGCGGGACCGGGGAGCAGTTCTTC.